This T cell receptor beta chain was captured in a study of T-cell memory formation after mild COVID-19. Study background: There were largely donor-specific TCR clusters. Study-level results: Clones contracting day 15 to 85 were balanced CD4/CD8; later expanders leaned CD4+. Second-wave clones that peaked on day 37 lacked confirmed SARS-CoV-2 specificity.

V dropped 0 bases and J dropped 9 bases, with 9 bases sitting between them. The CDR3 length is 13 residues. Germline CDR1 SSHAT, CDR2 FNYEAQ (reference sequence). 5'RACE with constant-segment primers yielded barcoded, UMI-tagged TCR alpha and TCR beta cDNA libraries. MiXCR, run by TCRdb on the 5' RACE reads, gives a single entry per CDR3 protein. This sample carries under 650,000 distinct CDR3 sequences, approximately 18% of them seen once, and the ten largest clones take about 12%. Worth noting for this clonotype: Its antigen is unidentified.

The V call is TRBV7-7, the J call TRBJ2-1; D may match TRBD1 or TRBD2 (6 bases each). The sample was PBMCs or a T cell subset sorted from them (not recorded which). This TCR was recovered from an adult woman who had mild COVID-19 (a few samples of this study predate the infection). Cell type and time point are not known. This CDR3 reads CASSLAEGVEQFF. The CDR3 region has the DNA TGTGCCAGCAGCTTAGCGGAGGGGGTTGAGCAGTTCTTC.